This T cell receptor beta chain was retrieved from a study of cytomegalovirus exposure and HLA in healthy donors. Study at large: Genotyping of under 500 donors showed that over 80% belonged to the Caucasian-associated ancestry cluster. General study findings and limits: CMV antigen specificity of a few CMV-associated chains was confirmed in vitro. As a later analysis revealed, most CMV-associated TCR beta chains appeared HLA-restricted. Differences between HLA loci emerged in a later analysis of TCR association rates, with DRB1 most and HLA-C fewest.

Primers: 60 Vbeta forward and 13 Jbeta reverse. Sequencing was performed with immunoSEQ multiplex PCR; in TCRdb, only in-frame clones are kept and a portion is missing. The sample shows fewer than 95,000 clones, roughly 70% of them seen only once. This clone was counted between two and nine times. Antigen: not known. Sequencing used PBMCs. This clonotype was obtained from a man in his forties in good health and CMV-seronegative.

DNA of the CDR3: TGTGCCAGCAGCGCAGGACAGGGCACTGAAGCTTTCTTT. Protein product: CASSAGQGTEAFF. The chain has TRBV9 and TRBJ1-1, with 8 bases lining up with TRBD1. CDR3 length: 13 residues. V dropped 3 bases and J dropped 4; count of bases not matched to a gene: 2. Germline assignment: CDR1 SGDLS and CDR2 YYNGEE.